This T cell receptor beta chain came from a study of neurological immune-mediated disorders. Indicated time point: longitudinal time-point 2. The CDR3 contains 12 residues. The V gene's germline CDR1 is SGHVS and CDR2 FQNEAQ. V was clipped by 3 bases and J by 9 bases; unmatched bases: 2. In TCRdb, the 5' RACE reads were re-called with MiXCR into one record per CDR3 protein. The sample carries roughly 98,000 distinct CDR3 sequences, approximately 13% recorded once. This clonotype was seen repeatedly, ten times or more. This TCR came from a female donor with HTLV-1-associated myelopathy (HAM/TSP). Material: PBMCs. This chain links TRBV7-8 with TRBJ2-1; 7 bases map to TRBD2. CDR3 amino acids: CASSFRGVEQFF. CDR3 nucleotide sequence: TGTGCCAGCAGCTTCCGGGGGGTTGAGCAGTTCTTC.